This TCR beta chain was captured in a study of PD-1 blockade in mismatch repair-deficient tumors. General study findings and limits: Tumor-resident clones, often absent from pretreatment blood, expanded after pembrolizumab and then contracted.

Method: immunoSEQ multiplex PCR; TCRdb's copy keeps in-frame clones and lacks some. The data contain 55,000 to 85,000 clones, around 73% of them singletons. Three pembrolizumab responders had their TCRs sequenced. This clone was observed a handful of times. Its specificity is unknown. The ends were cut back, 4 bases at V and 10 bases at J, with 14 bases in the middle. There are 12 residues in the CDR3. Germline V gene lookup returns CDR1 SGHRS and CDR2 YFSETQ. This chain uses TRBV5-1 with TRBJ1-2; weak D call: TRBD1 (6 bases). This clonotype originated in an adult with mismatch repair-deficient cancer. This specimen was peripheral blood, taken 2 weeks after starting pembrolizumab. The CDR3 DNA follows: TGCGCCAGCAGCCGGGACACGTTAACCTACACCTTC. Its translation is CASSRDTLTYTF.